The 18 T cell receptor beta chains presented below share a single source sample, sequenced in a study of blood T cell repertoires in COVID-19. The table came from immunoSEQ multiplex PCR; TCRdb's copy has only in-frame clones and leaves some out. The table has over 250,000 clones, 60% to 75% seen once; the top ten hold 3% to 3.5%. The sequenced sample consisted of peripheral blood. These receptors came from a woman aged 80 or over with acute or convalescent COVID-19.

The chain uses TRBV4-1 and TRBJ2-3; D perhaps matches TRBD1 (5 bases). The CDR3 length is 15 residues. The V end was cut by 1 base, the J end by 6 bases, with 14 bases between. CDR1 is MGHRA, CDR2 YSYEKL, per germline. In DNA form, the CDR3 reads TGCGCCAGCAGCCAAGCGGTCGGGTGGGGCGATACGCAGTATTTT. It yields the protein CASSQAVGWGDTQYF.

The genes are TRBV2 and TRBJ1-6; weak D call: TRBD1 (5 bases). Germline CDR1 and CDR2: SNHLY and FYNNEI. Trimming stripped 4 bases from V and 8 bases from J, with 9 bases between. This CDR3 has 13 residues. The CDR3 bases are TGTGCCAGCAGTGGACAGAGCTATTCACCCCTCCACTTT. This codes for CASSGQSYSPLHF.

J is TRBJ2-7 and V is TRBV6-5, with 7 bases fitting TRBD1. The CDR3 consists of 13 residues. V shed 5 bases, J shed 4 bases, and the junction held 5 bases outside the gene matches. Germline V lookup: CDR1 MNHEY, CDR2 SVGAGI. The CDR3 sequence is CASSHRGEYEQYF. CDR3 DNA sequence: TGTGCCAGCAGTCACAGGGGAGAGTACGAGCAGTACTTC.

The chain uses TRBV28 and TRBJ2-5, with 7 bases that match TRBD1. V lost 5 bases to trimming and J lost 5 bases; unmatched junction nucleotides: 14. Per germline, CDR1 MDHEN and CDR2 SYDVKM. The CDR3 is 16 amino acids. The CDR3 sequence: CASSLTGQPWRETQYF. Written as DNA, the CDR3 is TGTGCCAGCAGTCTGACGGGACAGCCCTGGCGGGAGACCCAGTACTTC.

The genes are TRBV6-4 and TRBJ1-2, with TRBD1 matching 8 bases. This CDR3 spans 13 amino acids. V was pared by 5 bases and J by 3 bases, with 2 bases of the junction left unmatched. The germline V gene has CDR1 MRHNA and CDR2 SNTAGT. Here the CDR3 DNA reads TGTGCCAGCAGTTTGGACAGGGACTATGGCTACACCTTC. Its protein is CASSLDRDYGYTF.

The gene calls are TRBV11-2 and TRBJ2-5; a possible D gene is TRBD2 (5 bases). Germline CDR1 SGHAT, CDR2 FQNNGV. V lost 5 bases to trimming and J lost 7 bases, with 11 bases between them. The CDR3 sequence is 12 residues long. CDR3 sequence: CASSSGRGTQYF. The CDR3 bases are TGTGCCAGCAGCAGCGGCCGGGGGACCCAGTACTTC.

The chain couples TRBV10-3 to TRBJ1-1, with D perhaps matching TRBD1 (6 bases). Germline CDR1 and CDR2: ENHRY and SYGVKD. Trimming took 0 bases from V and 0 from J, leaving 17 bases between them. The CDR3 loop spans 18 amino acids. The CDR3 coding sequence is TGTGCCATCAGTGAGTCCCCTTCATCACAGGGTTTGAACACTGAAGCTTTCTTT. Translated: CAISESPSSQGLNTEAFF.

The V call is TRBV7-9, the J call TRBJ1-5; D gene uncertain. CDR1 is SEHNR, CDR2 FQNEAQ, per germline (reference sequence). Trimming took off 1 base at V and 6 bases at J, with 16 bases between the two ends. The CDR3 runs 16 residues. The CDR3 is CASSLGGSITGQPQHF. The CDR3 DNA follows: TGTGCCAGCAGCTTAGGAGGCAGTATTACCGGTCAGCCCCAGCATTTT.

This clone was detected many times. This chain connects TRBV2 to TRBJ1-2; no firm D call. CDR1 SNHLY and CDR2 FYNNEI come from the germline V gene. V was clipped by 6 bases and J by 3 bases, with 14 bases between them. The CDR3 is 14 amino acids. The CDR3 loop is CASRESPRHYGYTF. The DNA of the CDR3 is TGTGCCAGCAGAGAGTCTCCCAGGCACTATGGCTACACCTTC. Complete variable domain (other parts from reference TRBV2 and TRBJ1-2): EPEVTQTPSHQVTQMGQEVILRCVPISNHLYFYWYRQILGQKVEFLVSFYNNEISEKSEIFDDQFSVERPDGSNFTLKIRSTKLEDSAMYFCASRESPRHYGYTFGSGTRLTVV.

The CDR3 protein is CASSLGASGGEETQYF. The CDR3 bases are TGTGCCAGCAGCCTAGGGGCTAGCGGGGGGGAAGAGACCCAGTACTTC. V gene TRBV7-9 combines with J gene TRBJ2-5; 12 bases are a match to TRBD2. The CDR3 spans 16 residues. V was pared by 5 bases and J by 3 bases, with 7 bases of the junction left unmatched. Germline assignment: CDR1 SEHNR and CDR2 FQNEAQ (reference sequence).

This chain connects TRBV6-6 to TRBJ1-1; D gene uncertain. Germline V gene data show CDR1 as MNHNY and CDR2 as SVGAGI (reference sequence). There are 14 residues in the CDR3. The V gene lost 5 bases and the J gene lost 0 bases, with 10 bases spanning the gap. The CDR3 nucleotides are TGTGCCAGCAGTAAAGGAGGTTTGAACACTGAAGCTTTCTTT. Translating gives CASSKGGLNTEAFF.

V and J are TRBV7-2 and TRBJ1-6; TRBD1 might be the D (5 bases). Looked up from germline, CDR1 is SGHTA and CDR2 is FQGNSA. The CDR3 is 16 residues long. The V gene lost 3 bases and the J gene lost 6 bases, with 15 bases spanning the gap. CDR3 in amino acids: CASSLGRARFNSPLHF. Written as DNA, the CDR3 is TGTGCCAGCAGCTTGGGCAGGGCCCGATTTAATTCACCCCTCCACTTT.

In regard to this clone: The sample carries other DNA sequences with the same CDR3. This CDR3 is CASTKDRNTEAFF. Here the CDR3 DNA reads TGTGCCAGCACCAAGGACAGGAACACTGAAGCTTTCTTT. The rearrangement joins TRBV7-2 to TRBJ1-1; D is perhaps TRBD1 (6 bases). Germline-derived CDR1 and CDR2 are SGHTA and FQGNSA. The V and J ends lost 7 bases and 1 base respectively, with 10 bases between them. The CDR3 totals 13 residues.

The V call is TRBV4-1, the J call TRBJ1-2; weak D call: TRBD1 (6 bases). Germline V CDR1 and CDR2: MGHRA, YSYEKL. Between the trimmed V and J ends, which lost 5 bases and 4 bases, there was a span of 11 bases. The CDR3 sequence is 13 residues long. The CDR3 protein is CASSGGRGYGYTF. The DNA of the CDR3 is TGCGCCAGCAGCGGGGGCAGGGGCTATGGCTACACCTTC.

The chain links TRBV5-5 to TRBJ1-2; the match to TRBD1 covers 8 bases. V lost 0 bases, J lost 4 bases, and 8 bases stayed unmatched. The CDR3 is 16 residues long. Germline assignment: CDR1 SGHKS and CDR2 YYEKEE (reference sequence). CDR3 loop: CASSLVPTGVSYGYTF. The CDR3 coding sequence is TGTGCCAGCAGCTTGGTCCCGACAGGGGTCTCCTATGGCTACACCTTC.

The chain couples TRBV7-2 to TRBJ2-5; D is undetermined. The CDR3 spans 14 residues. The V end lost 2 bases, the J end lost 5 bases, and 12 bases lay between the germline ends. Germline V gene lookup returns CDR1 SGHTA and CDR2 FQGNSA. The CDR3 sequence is CASSLMNAAETQYF. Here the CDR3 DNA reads TGTGCCAGCAGCTTAATGAACGCGGCTGAGACCCAGTACTTC.

The CDR3 loop is CASRLEIAQYF. Here the CDR3 DNA reads TGTGCCAGCAGACTAGAGATAGCGCAGTATTTT. The chain recombines TRBV7-2 with TRBJ2-3; perhaps TRBD2 as D (5 bases). The CDR3 runs 11 residues. CDR1 and CDR2 (germline): SGHTA, FQGNSA. Trimming stripped 6 bases from V and 10 bases from J, with 11 bases between.

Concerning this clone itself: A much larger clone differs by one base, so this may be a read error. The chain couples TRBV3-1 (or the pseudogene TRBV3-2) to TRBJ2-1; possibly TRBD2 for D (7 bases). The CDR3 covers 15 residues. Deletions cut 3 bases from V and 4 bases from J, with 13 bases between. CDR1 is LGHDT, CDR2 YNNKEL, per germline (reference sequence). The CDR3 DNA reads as TGTGCCAGCAGCCAGAGGGGGGGGCTTTACAATGAGCAGTTCTTC. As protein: CASSQRGGLYNEQFF.